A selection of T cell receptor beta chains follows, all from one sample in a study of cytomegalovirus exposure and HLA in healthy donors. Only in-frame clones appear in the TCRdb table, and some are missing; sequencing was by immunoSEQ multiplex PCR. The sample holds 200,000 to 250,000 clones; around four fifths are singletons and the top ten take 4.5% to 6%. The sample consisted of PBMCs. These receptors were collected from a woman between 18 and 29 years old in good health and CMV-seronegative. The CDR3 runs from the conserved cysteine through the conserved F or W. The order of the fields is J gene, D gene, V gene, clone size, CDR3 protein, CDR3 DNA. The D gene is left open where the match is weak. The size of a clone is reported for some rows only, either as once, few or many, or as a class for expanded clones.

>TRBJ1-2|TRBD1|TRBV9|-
CASSPESTGGVNGYTF
TGTGCCAGCAGCCCGGAGTCGACAGGGGGCGTAAATGGCTACACCTTC
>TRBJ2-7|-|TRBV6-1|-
CASGAGVFREQYF
TGTGCCAGCGGGGCAGGGGTTTTTCGAGAGCAGTACTTC
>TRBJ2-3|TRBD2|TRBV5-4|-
CASRSRLAGGTDTQYF
TGTGCCAGCAGATCCAGGCTAGCGGGAGGAACAGATACGCAGTATTTT
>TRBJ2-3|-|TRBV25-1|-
CASSEYRVTDTQYF
TGTGCCAGCAGTGAATACCGGGTCACAGATACGCAGTATTTT
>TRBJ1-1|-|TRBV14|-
CASSQDLNTEAFF
TGTGCCAGCAGCCAAGATTTAAACACTGAAGCTTTCTTT
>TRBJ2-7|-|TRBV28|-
CASSFFPYEQYF
TGTGCCAGCAGTTTCTTTCCTTACGAGCAGTACTTC
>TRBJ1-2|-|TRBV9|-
CATPGQDNYGYTF
TGTGCCACGCCCGGGCAGGACAACTATGGCTACACCTTC
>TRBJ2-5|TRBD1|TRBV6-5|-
CASSRQGSQETQYF
TGTGCCAGCAGTCGACAGGGAAGTCAAGAGACCCAGTACTTC
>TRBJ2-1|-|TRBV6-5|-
CASSYSTISYNEQFF
TGTGCCAGCAGTTACAGCACAATCTCCTACAATGAGCAGTTCTTC
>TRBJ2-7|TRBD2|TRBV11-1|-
CASSTSRTSGYEQYF
TGTGCCAGCAGCACGTCCCGGACTAGCGGCTACGAGCAGTACTTC
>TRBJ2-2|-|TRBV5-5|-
CASSTVGPRGSTGELFF
TGTGCCAGCAGCACCGTCGGGCCCCGAGGGAGCACCGGGGAGCTGTTTTTT
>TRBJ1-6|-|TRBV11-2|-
CASSPSPRGLYNSPLHF
TGTGCCAGCAGCCCCTCGCCCCGGGGCCTCTATAATTCACCCCTCCACTTT
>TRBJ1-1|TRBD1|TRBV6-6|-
CASSRQGEESEAFF
TGTGCCAGCAGCCGACAGGGGGAAGAGTCTGAAGCTTTCTTT
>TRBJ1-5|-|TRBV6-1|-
CASYSRDGYQPQHF
TGTGCCAGCTACTCCCGGGACGGGTATCAGCCCCAGCATTTT
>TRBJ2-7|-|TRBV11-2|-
CASSGGSDSSYEQYF
TGTGCCAGCAGCGGGGGATCGGACAGCTCCTACGAGCAGTACTTC
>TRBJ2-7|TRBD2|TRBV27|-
CASSRSSGGAGEQYF
TGTGCCAGCAGTCGCTCTAGCGGGGGGGCTGGAGAGCAGTACTTC
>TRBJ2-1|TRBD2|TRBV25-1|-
CASSAGGTVGNEQFF
TGTGCCAGCAGCGCGGGAGGGACAGTGGGCAATGAGCAGTTCTTC
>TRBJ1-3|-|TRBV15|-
CATSPREANSGNTIYF
TGTGCCACCAGCCCCCGGGAAGCTAACTCTGGAAACACCATATATTTT
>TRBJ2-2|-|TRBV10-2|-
CASSGGPNTGELFF
TGCGCCAGCAGTGGAGGGCCCAACACCGGGGAGCTGTTTTTT
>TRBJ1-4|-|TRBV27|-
CASSLLGGGLTNEKLFF
TGTGCCAGCAGTTTGCTAGGGGGGGGTCTGACTAATGAAAAACTGTTTTTT
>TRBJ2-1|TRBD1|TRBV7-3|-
CASSSGTEFYNEQFF
TGTGCCAGCAGCTCGGGGACAGAATTCTACAATGAGCAGTTCTTC
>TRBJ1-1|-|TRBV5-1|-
CASSLAVSGATEAFF
TGCGCCAGCAGCTTGGCCGTCTCAGGGGCCACTGAAGCTTTCTTT
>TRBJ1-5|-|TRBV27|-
CASSFTLNQPQHF
TGTGCCAGCAGTTTTACGCTCAATCAGCCCCAGCATTTT
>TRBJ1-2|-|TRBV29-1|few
CSVERQGAYGYTF
TGCAGCGTTGAAAGGCAGGGAGCCTATGGCTACACCTTC
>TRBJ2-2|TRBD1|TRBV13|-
CASSYRDRGTGELFF
TGTGCCAGCAGCTACCGGGACAGGGGCACCGGGGAGCTGTTTTTT
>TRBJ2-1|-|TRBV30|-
CAWSPSSEQFF
TGTGCCTGGAGCCCCTCCAGTGAGCAGTTCTTC
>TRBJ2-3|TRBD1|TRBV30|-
CAWRTGGAGTDTQYF
TGTGCCTGGAGGACAGGGGGCGCGGGCACAGATACGCAGTATTTT
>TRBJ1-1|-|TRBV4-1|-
CASSIRGYTEAFF
TGCGCCAGCAGCATCAGGGGATACACTGAAGCTTTCTTT
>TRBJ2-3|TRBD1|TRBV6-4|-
CASSQGVGTDTQYF
TGTGCCAGCAGTCAGGGGGTGGGCACAGATACGCAGTATTTT
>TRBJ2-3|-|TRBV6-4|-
CASSDSVTGGTDTQYF
TGTGCCAGCAGTGACTCGGTCACGGGAGGCACAGATACGCAGTATTTT
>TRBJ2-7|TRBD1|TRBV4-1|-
CASSQGRQGAYEQYF
TGCGCCAGCAGCCAAGGAAGGCAGGGGGCCTACGAGCAGTACTTC
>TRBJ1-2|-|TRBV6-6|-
CASRPGGGVDGYTF
TGTGCCAGCAGACCCGGCGGGGGGGTTGATGGCTACACCTTC
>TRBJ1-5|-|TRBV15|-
CATSRGGQGVVTDQPQHF
TGTGCCACCAGCAGAGGCGGGCAGGGTGTAGTTACGGATCAGCCCCAGCATTTT
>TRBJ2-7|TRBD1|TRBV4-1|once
CASSQGTGYEQYF
TGCGCCAGCAGCCAGGGGACAGGCTACGAGCAGTACTTC
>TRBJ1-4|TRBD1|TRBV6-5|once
CASRPGTGAEKLFF
TGTGCCAGCAGACCCGGGACAGGGGCTGAAAAACTGTTTTTT
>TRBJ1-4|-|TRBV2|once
CASRNGRLATNEKLFF
TGTGCCAGCAGGAATGGACGGCTTGCAACTAATGAAAAACTGTTTTTT